This entry features one T cell receptor (beta chain) sequence. Its cognate antigen is unknown. The length of the CDR3 is 12 residues. V shed 5 bases and J shed 9 bases, with 13 bases lying between them. The entry originates in a study of T cell responses to AZD1222 COVID-19 vaccine. Regarding the study as a whole: CD4 TCRs covered the whole spike, strongest at regions 160-218 and 743-854. Repertoires were obtained solely post-peak T cell response.

The method was immunoSEQ multiplex PCR; TCRdb's version includes in-frame clones alone and lacks a portion of them. The sample holds 68,000 or so clones, over 60% seen once. The specimen was peripheral blood, collected on day 0 of AZD1222 vaccination. This clonotype was sampled from an adult in good health. The chain has TRBV12-3 or TRBV12-4 and TRBJ2-5; D gene unclear. The chain's CDR3 is CASSVPPAPQYF. The CDR3 nucleotides read TGTGCCAGCAGTGTACCCCCGGCGCCCCAGTACTTC.